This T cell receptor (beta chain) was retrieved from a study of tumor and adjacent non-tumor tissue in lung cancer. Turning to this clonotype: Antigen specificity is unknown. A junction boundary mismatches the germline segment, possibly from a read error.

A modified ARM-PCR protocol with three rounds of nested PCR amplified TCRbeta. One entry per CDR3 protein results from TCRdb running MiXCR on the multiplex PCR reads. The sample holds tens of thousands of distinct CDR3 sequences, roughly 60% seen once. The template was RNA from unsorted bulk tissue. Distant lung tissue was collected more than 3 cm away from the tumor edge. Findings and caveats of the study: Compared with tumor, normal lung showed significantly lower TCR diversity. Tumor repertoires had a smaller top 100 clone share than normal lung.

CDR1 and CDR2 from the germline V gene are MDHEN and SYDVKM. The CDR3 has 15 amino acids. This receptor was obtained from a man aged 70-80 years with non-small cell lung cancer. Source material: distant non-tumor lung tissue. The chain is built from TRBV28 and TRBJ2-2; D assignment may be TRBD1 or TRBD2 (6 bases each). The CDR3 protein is CASSFGGGRAGELFF. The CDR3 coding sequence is TGTGCCAGTAGTTTTGGAGGGGGTCGCGCCGGGGAGCTGTTTTTT.